The entry that follows covers one T cell receptor beta chain sequence. Its antigen is currently unknown. The data belong to a study of OX40 agonist ivuxolimab in advanced cancers. Turning to the study itself: The group had a mean age of roughly 56 years, ranged from about 20 to 79, and was around 86% male. Study findings and constraints: Both blood CD4+ and CD8+ T cells showed clonal growth by week 6 at 0.1 to 3.0 mg/kg.

TCRdb's table, derived via immunoSEQ multiplex PCR, lists solely in-frame clones and lacks some. The sample includes roughly 80,000 clones, approximately 84% of them seen just once. This specimen was CD4+ or CD8+ T cells sorted from blood, taken in a trial of the OX40 agonist ivuxolimab. The receptor was derived from an adult with an advanced solid tumor such as melanoma, head and neck, liver or kidney cancer.

The CDR3 here is CASSYYRVGQPQHF. The CDR3, as DNA: TGTGCCAGCAGCTATTACAGGGTTGGTCAGCCCCAGCATTTT. The genes are TRBV5-5 and TRBJ1-5, with a weak D call TRBD1 (6 bases). CDR3 size: 14 residues. Germline V lookup: CDR1 SGHKS, CDR2 YYEKEE (reference sequence). The ends were cut back, 3 bases at V and 6 bases at J, with 13 bases in the middle.